Sequencing of this T cell receptor beta chain was carried out in a study of blood T cell repertoires in COVID-19. Study context: The cDNA or gDNA used as material had been derived from T cells, B-cell-depleted T cells, or PBMCs.

In germline, CDR1 is ENHRY, CDR2 SYGVKD. V was pared by 1 base and J by 3 bases, with 11 bases of the junction left unmatched. CDR3 length: 18 residues. Clones were sequenced by immunoSEQ multiplex PCR, and TCRdb holds only the in-frame ones, with some missing. The sample has about 230,000 clones; around 88% are singletons. The V call is TRBV10-3, the J call TRBJ1-1; 10 nucleotides align to TRBD1. Sequenced input: PBMCs or T cells enriched from blood (not recorded which). This sequence originates from a woman aged 40 to 50 with acute COVID-19. The CDR3 nucleotides are TGTGCCATCAGTGAGTTATCCGACAGGGGGCGCCGAGACACTGAAGCTTTCTTT. Protein product: CAISELSDRGRRDTEAFF.